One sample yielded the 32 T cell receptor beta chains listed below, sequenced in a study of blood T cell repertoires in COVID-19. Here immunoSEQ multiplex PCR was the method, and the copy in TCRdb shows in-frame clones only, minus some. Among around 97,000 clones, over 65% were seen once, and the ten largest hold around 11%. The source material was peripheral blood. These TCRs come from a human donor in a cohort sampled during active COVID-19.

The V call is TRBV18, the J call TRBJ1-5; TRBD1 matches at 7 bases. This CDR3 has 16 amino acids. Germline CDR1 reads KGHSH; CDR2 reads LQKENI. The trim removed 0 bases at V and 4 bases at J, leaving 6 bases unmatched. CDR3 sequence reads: CASSPPTGVRNQPQHF. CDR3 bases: TGTGCCAGCTCACCACCAACAGGGGTAAGGAATCAGCCCCAGCATTTT.

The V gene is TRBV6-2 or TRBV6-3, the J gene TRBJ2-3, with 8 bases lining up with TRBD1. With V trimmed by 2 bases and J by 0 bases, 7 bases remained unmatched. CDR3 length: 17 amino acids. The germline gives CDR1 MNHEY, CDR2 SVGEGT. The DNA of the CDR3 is TGTGCCAGCAGTTACAGCAGGGGGCAGGCAAGCACAGATACGCAGTATTTT. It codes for CASSYSRGQASTDTQYF.

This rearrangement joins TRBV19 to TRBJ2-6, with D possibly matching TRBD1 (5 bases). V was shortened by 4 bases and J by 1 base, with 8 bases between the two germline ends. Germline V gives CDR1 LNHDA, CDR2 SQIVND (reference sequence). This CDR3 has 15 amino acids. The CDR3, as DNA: TGTGCCAGTAGTACCAGGGTATCTGGGGCCAACGTCCTGACTTTC. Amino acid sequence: CASSTRVSGANVLTF.

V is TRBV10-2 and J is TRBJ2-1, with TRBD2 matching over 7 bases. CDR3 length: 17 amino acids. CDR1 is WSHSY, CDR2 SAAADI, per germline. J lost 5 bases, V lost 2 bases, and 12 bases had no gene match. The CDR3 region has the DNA TGCGCCAGCAGTGAGGGCGGGGGAGTATCCTTAAACAATGAGCAGTTCTTC. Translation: CASSEGGGVSLNNEQFF.

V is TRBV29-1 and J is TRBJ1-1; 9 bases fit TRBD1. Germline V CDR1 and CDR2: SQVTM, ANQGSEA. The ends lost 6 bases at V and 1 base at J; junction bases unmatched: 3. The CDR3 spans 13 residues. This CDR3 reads CSVGDRANTEAFF. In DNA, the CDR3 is TGCAGCGTGGGGGACAGGGCGAACACTGAAGCTTTCTTT.

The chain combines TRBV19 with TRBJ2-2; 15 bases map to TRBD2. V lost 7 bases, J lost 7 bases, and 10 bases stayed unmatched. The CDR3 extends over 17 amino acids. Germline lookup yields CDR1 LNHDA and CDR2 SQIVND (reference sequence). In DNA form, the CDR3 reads TGTGCCAGTACCGTAGGACTAGCGGGGGGGCAGGTCGGGGAGCTGTTTTTT. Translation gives CASTVGLAGGQVGELFF.

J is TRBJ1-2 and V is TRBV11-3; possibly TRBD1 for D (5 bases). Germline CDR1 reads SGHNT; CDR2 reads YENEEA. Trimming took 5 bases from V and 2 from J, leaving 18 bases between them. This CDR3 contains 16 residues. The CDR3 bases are TGTGCCAGCAGCCTAGGGGCAGGGAAAGACAACTATGGCTACACCTTC. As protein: CASSLGAGKDNYGYTF.

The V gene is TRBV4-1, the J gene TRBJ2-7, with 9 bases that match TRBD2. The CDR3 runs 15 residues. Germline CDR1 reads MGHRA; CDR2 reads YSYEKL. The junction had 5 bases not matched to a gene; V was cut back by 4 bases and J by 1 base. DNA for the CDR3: TGCGCCAGCAGCCCGCGGGGGGGTGGATCCTACGAGCAGTACTTC. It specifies CASSPRGGGSYEQYF.

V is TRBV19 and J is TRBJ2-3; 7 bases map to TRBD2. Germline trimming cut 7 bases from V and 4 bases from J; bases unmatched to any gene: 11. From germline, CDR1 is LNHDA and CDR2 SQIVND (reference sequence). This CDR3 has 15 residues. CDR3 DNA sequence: TGTGCCAGTACCTCCAGCGGGGTTGGCGCAGATACGCAGTATTTT. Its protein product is CASTSSGVGADTQYF.

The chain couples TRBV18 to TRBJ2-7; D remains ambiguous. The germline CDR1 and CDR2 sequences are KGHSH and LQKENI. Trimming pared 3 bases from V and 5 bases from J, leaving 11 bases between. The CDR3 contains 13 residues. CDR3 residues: CASSPRVRNEQYF. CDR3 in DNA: TGTGCCAGCTCACCCCGGGTTCGCAACGAGCAGTACTTC.

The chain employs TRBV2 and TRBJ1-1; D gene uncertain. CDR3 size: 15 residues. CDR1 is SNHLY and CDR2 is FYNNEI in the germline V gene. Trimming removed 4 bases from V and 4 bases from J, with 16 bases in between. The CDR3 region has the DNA TGTGCCAGCAGTGCTCGTGAGGGAGGAGTCACTGAAGCTTTCTTT. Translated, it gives CASSAREGGVTEAFF.

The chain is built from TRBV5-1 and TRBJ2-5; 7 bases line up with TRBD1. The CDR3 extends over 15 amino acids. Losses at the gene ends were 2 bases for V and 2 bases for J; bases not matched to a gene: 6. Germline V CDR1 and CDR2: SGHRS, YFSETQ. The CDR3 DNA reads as TGCGCCAGCAGCTTAGGGACAGACGATCAAGAGACCCAGTACTTC. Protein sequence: CASSLGTDDQETQYF.

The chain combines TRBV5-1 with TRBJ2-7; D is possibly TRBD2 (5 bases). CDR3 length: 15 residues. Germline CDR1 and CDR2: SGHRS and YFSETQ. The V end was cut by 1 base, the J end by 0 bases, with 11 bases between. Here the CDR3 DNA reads TGCGCCAGCAGCTTGCGGACGGGGAGCTCCTACGAGCAGTACTTC. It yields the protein CASSLRTGSSYEQYF.

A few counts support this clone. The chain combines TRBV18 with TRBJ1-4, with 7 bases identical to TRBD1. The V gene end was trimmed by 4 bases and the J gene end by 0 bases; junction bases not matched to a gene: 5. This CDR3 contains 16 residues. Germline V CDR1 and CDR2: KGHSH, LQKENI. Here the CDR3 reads CASSLTQGATNEKLFF. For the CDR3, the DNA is TGTGCCAGCTCACTCACCCAGGGGGCAACTAATGAAAAACTGTTTTTT.

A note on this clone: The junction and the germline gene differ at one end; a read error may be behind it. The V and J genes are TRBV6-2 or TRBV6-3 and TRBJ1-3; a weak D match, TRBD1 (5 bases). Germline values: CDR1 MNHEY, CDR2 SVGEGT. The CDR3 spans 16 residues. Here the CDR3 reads CASSYSRGRSGNTIYF. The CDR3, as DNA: TGTGCCAGCAGCTACTCGCGGGGACGCTCTGGAAACACCATATATTTT.

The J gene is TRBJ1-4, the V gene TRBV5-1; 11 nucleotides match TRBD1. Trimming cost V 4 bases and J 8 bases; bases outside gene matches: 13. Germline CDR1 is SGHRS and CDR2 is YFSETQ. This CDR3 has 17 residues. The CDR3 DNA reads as TGCGCCAGCAGCGGCGGGACAGGGGGAGTTGTGGTAGAAAAACTGTTTTTT. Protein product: CASSGGTGGVVVEKLFF.

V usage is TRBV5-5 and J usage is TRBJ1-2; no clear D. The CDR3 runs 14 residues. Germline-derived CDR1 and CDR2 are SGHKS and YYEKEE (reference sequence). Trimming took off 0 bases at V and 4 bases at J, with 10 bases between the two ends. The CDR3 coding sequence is TGTGCCAGCAGCTTGGACGGCGGATTCTATGGCTACACCTTC. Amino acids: CASSLDGGFYGYTF.

For the CDR3, the DNA is TGTGCCAGCAGCTTGACAAGTACCTACGAGCAGTACTTC. This sequence encodes CASSLTSTYEQYF. The V and J genes are TRBV7-8 and TRBJ2-7; D remains ambiguous. This CDR3 spans 13 amino acids. With 3 bases removed from V and 2 bases from J, the gap between germline ends came to 8 bases. Germline V gene data show CDR1 as SGHVS and CDR2 as FQNEAQ.

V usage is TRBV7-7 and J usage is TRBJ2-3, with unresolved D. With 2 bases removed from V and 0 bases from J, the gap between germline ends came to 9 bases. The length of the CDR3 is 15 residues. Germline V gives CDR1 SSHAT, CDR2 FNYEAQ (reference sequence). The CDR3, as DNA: TGTGCCAGCAGCTTAACTCGGTCGAGCACAGATACGCAGTATTTT. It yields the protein CASSLTRSSTDTQYF. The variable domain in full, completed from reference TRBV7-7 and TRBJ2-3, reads GAGVSQSPRYKVTKRGQDVTLRCDPISSHATLYWYQQALGQGPEFLTYFNYEAQPDKSGLPSDRFSAERPEGSISTLTIQRTEQRDSAMYRCASSLTRSSTDTQYFGPGTRLTVL.

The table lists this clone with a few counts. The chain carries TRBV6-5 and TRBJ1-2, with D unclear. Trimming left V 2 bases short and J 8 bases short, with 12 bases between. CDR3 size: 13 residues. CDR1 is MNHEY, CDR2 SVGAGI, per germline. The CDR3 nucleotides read TGTGCCAGCAGTTACACCAGGTCGGAAGGCTACACCTTC. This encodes CASSYTRSEGYTF.

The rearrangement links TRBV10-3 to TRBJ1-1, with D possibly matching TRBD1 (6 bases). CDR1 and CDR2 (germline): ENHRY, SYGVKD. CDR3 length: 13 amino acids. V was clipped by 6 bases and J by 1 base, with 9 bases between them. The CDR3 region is CAISGTSNTEAFF. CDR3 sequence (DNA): TGTGCCATCAGCGGGACATCGAACACTGAAGCTTTCTTT.

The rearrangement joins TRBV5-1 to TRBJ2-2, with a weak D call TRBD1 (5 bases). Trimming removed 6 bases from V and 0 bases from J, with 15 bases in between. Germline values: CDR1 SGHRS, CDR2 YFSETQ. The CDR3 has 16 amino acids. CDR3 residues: CASNLGHNTNTGELFF. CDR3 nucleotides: TGCGCCAGCAACCTAGGACACAATACGAACACCGGGGAGCTGTTTTTT.

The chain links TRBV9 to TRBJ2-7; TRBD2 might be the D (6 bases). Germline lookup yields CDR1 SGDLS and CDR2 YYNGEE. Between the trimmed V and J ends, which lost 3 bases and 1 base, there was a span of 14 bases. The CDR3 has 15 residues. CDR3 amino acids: CASSASGGLSYEQYF. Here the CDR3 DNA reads TGTGCCAGCAGCGCGTCCGGGGGTCTTTCCTACGAGCAGTACTTC.

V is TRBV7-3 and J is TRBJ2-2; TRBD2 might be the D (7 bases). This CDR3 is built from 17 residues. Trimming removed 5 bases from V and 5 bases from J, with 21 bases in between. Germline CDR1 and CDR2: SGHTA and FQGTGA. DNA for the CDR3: TGTGCCAGCAGCCCCGGGCATGGGGGGGCGCGTACCGGGGAGCTGTTTTTT. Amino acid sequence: CASSPGHGGARTGELFF.

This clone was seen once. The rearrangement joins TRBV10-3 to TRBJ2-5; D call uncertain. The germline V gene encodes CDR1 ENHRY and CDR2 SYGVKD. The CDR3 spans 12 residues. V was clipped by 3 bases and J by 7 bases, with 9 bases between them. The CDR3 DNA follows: TGTGCCATCAGTGATACAGACGCGACCCAGTACTTC. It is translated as CAISDTDATQYF.

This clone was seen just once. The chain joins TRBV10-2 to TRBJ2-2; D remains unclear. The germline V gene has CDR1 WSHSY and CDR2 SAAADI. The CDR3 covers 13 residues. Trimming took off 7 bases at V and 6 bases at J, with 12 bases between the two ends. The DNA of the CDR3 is TGCGCCAGCAACGCCGTAGCAGCCGGGGAGCTGTTTTTT. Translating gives CASNAVAAGELFF.

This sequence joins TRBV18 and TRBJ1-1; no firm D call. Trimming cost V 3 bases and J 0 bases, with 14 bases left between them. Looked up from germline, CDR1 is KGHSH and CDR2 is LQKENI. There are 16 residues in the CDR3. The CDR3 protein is CASSPGGRQMNTEAFF. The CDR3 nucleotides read TGTGCCAGCTCACCCGGTGGCAGGCAAATGAACACTGAAGCTTTCTTT. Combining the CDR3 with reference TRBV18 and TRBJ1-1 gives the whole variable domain NAGVMQNPRHLVRRRGQEARLRCSPMKGHSHVYWYRQLPEEGLKFMVYLQKENIIDESGMPKERFSAEFPKEGPSILRIQQVVRGDSAAYFCASSPGGRQMNTEAFFGQGTRLTVV.

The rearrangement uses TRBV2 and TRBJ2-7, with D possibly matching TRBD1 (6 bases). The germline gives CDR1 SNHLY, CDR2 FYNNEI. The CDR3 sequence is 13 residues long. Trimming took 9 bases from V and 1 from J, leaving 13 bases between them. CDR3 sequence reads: CARGQLTSYEQYF. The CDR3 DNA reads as TGTGCCAGAGGACAGCTAACGTCCTACGAGCAGTACTTC.

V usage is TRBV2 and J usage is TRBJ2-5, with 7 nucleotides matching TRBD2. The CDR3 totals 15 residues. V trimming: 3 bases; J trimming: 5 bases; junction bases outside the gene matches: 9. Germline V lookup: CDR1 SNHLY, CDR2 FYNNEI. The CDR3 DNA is TGTGCCAGCAGTGATCCAGTGGGGGGGTGGGAGACCCAGTACTTC. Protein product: CASSDPVGGWETQYF.

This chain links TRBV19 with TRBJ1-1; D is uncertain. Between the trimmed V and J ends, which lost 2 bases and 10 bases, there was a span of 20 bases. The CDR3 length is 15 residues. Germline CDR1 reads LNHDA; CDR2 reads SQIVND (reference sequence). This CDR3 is CASSISPGPLAGAFF. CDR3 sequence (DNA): TGTGCCAGTAGTATATCGCCAGGCCCACTGGCCGGAGCTTTCTTT.

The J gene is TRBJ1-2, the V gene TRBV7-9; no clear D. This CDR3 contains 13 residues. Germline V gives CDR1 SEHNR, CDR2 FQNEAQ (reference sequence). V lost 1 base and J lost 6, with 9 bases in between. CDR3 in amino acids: CASSLGESDGYTF. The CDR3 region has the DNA TGTGCCAGCAGCTTAGGAGAAAGCGATGGCTACACCTTC. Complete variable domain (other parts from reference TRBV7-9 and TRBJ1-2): DTGVSQNPRHKITKRGQNVTFRCDPISEHNRLYWYRQTLGQGPEFLTYFQNEAQLEKSRLLSDRFSAERPKGSFSTLEIQRTEQGDSAMYLCASSLGESDGYTFGSGTRLTVV.

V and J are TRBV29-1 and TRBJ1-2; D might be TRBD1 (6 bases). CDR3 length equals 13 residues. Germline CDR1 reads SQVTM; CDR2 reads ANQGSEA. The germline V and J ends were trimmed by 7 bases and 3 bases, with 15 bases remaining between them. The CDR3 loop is CSAVKDSDYGYTF. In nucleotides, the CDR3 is TGCAGCGCCGTTAAGGACAGCGACTATGGCTACACCTTC.